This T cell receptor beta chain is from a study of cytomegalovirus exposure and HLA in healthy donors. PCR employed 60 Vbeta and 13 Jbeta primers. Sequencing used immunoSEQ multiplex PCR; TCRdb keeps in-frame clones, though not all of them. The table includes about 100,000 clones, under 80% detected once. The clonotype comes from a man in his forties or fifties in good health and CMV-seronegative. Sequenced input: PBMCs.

The CDR3 loop is CASSYSGTGGFGYTF. In DNA, the CDR3 is TGTGCCAGCAGTTACTCGGGGACAGGGGGCTTCGGCTACACCTTC. The chain employs TRBV6-5 and TRBJ1-2; 12 bases are a match to TRBD1. Unmatched junction bases numbered 4, after V lost 0 bases and J lost 8 bases. This CDR3 comprises 15 residues. In germline, CDR1 is MNHEY, CDR2 SVGAGI.